The present TCR beta chain was sequenced within a study of blood T cell repertoires in COVID-19. On the study more broadly: Samples of COVID-19 (acute and convalescent) were obtained from the United States, Italy and Spain. Sources were T cells, B-cell-depleted T cells, or PBMCs; the material itself was cDNA or gDNA.

Enrollment of patients from Seattle took place during active infection, with longitudinal follow-up. As originally analysed: Amplification of reference gene primers provided the estimated nucleated cell counts. Clones were read by immunoSEQ multiplex PCR, and TCRdb kept only the in-frame ones, dropping some. V, J and clone size are taken as reported in that table, and D and trimming were inferred from the DNA itself. The data contain around 370,000 clones, 75% to 90% of them singletons. CDR1 SGHAT and CDR2 FQNNGV come from the germline V gene. The V and J ends lost 5 bases and 0 bases, in that order; junction bases with no gene match: 3. The CDR3 has 15 residues.

The chain uses TRBV11-2 and TRBJ2-3; 9 nucleotides line up with TRBD2. Sequencing was done on a sample of peripheral blood. The origin of this receptor is a woman aged 45-65 years with COVID-19, enrolled during active disease. The CDR3 DNA follows: TGTGCCAGCAGCACAAGCGGGAGGAGCACAGATACGCAGTATTTT. Translating it yields CASSTSGRSTDTQYF.